This entry lists 26 T cell receptor beta chains sequenced from one sample in a study of T cell repertoires in ileal Crohn's disease. TCRdb keeps only in-frame clones here, not all; method: immunoSEQ multiplex PCR. Among some 10,000 clones listed, 65% to 80% were seen once. The material sequenced was ileal tissue. Receptor source: an adult with Crohn's disease.

The genes are TRBV14 and TRBJ2-1, with 9 bases lining up with TRBD1. CDR1 and CDR2 from the germline V gene are SGHDN and FVKESK. The CDR3 consists of 15 residues. Trimming removed 4 bases from V and 4 bases from J; junction bases left unmatched: 5. The CDR3: CASSLGTGPYNEQFF. The CDR3 nucleotides are TGTGCCAGCAGCCTCGGGACAGGGCCGTACAATGAGCAGTTCTTC. Full variable domain (outside the CDR3, taken from reference TRBV14 and TRBJ2-1): EAGVTQFPSHSVIEKGQTVTLRCDPISGHDNLYWYRRVMGKEIKFLLHFVKESKQDESGMPNNRFLAERTGGTYSTLKVQPAELEDSGVYFCASSLGTGPYNEQFFGPGTRLTVL.

CDR3 in amino acids: CASSPEAGSSYEQYF. CDR3 in DNA: TGTGCCAGCAGCCCAGAGGCGGGGAGCTCCTACGAGCAGTACTTC. V and J are TRBV4-2 and TRBJ2-7, with D tentatively TRBD2 (6 bases). Germline V lookup: CDR1 LGHNA, CDR2 YNFKEQ. V gave up 4 bases and J gave up 0 bases, with 13 bases separating them. This CDR3 contains 15 residues.

V usage is TRBV6-9 and J usage is TRBJ2-3; 8 nucleotides agree with TRBD2. The length of the CDR3 is 16 residues. V shed 3 bases and J 0 bases; nucleotides not matched to a gene: 5. Germline CDR1 reads MNHGY; CDR2 reads SVAAGI. DNA of the CDR3: TGTGCCAGCAGTTACCTCGGGGGGGGGAGCACAGATACGCAGTATTTT. Translation: CASSYLGGGSTDTQYF.

The V and J genes are TRBV7-3 and TRBJ2-7; 8 bases are shared with TRBD2. This CDR3 contains 15 residues. In germline, CDR1 is SGHTA, CDR2 FQGTGA. After removal of 1 base from V and 0 bases from J, the junction contained 2 bases not matched to a gene. CDR3 coding DNA: TGTGCCAGCAGCTTAAACGCGGGGGGCTCCTACGAGCAGTACTTC. Translating it yields CASSLNAGGSYEQYF.

This sequence joins TRBV19 and TRBJ1-2; 7 bases are shared with TRBD1. Trimming cost V 4 bases and J 8 bases; bases outside gene matches: 22. Looked up from germline, CDR1 is LNHDA and CDR2 is SQIVND (reference sequence). This CDR3 spans 18 amino acids. The CDR3 nucleotides are TGTGCCAGTAGTAGCAGGGGGAACAGGGCCTTCTCCTTCGGAGGCTACACCTTC. Its translation is CASSSRGNRAFSFGGYTF.

The J gene is TRBJ1-1, the V gene TRBV29-1, with D perhaps TRBD1 (5 bases). The CDR3 runs to 13 residues. CDR1 and CDR2 from the germline V gene are SQVTM and ANQGSEA. V lost 3 bases and J lost 4, with 12 bases in between. This chain's CDR3 is CSVDQGLATEAFF. CDR3 nucleotide sequence: TGCAGCGTTGATCAGGGTTTAGCCACTGAAGCTTTCTTT.

The chain carries TRBV5-1 and TRBJ1-5, with a tentative D call TRBD1 (5 bases). The V gene's germline CDR1 is SGHRS and CDR2 YFSETQ. V was shortened by 0 bases and J by 3 bases, with 16 bases between the two germline ends. The CDR3 is 17 amino acids. CDR3 loop: CASSLGLDTESNQPQHF. Here the CDR3 DNA reads TGCGCCAGCAGCTTGGGTTTGGACACCGAGTCCAATCAGCCCCAGCATTTT.

The rearrangement joins TRBV7-6 to TRBJ2-3, with a possible D match to TRBD1 (5 bases). The germline CDR1 and CDR2 sequences are SGHVS and FNYEAQ. The CDR3 totals 16 residues. V shed 4 bases and J shed 0 bases, with 14 bases lying between them. The DNA for the CDR3 is TGTGCCAGCAGCTCCGGCTGGGGCGGAAGCACAGATACGCAGTATTTT. This encodes CASSSGWGGSTDTQYF. Based on the CDR3 plus reference TRBV7-6 and TRBJ2-3, the full variable domain is GAGVSQSPRYKVTKRGQDVALRCDPISGHVSLYWYRQALGQGPEFLTYFNYEAQQDKSGLPNDRFSAERPEGSISTLTIQRTEQRDSAMYRCASSSGWGGSTDTQYFGPGTRLTVL.

This sequence joins TRBV6-1 and TRBJ1-4, with D perhaps TRBD1 (6 bases). This CDR3 contains 15 residues. Germline CDR1 reads MNHNS; CDR2 reads SASEGT. The V and J ends lost 7 bases and 7 bases respectively, with 19 bases between them. CDR3 bases: TGTGCCAGCAAGGACAGTGGGAGCGGGAGTGAAAAACTGTTTTTT. Translated, it gives CASKDSGSGSEKLFF.

The chain uses TRBV5-1 and TRBJ2-7; D remains ambiguous. This CDR3 contains 14 residues. Germline CDR1 is SGHRS and CDR2 is YFSETQ. Trimming left V 5 bases short and J 3 bases short, with 15 bases between. The CDR3 DNA reads TGCGCCAGCAGTCCCGGCGGCGTTGTCTACGAGCAGTACTTC. Encoded protein: CASSPGGVVYEQYF.

This chain connects TRBV11-3 to TRBJ1-2, with TRBD1 matching over 9 bases. J lost 4 bases, V lost 5 bases, and 5 bases had no gene match. CDR1 and CDR2 from the germline V gene are SGHNT and YENEEA. The CDR3 is 14 residues long. The CDR3 DNA reads TGTGCCAGCAGCCCGGGACAGGGAGCCTATGGCTACACCTTC. Its translation: CASSPGQGAYGYTF.

The rearrangement uses TRBV2 and TRBJ1-2; 9 positions agree with TRBD1. Germline CDR1 and CDR2: SNHLY and FYNNEI. V shed 8 bases, J shed 2 bases, and the junction held 12 bases outside the gene matches. The CDR3 spans 16 residues. CDR3 in DNA: TGTGCCAGCGAGGGACAGGGAGTTCTCGGGAACTATGGCTACACCTTC. Protein sequence: CASEGQGVLGNYGYTF.

This clone was seen more than once but under ten times. The V call is TRBV10-2, the J call TRBJ2-1; TRBD1 aligns across 12 bases. Germline CDR1 WSHSY, CDR2 SAAADI. The CDR3 loop spans 16 amino acids. V dropped 3 bases and J dropped 7; count of bases not matched to a gene: 7. The CDR3 nucleotides read TGCGCCAGCAGTGACTCCGGGACAGGGGGCAGGAATGAGCAGTTCTTC. Residues: CASSDSGTGGRNEQFF.

The J gene is TRBJ2-5, the V gene TRBV5-8, with 7 bases that match TRBD1. The J call is uncertain, as TRBJ2-7 better fits the DNA end. Germline assignment: CDR1 SGHTS and CDR2 YDEGEE. This CDR3 contains 15 residues. Here the CDR3 DNA reads TGTGCCAGCAGCAGAAGGACAGGCTCAGGCTACGAGCAGTACTTC. Amino acids: CASSRRTGSGYEQYF.

This chain links TRBV13 with TRBJ2-5, with TRBD2 identical over 12 bases. The junction had 10 bases not matched to a gene; V was cut back by 3 bases and J by 2 bases. Germline assignment: CDR1 PRHDT and CDR2 FYEKMQ (reference sequence). The CDR3 runs to 18 residues. The CDR3 here is CASSFRPQLAGGQETQYF. In DNA, the CDR3 is TGTGCCAGCAGCTTCCGGCCCCAACTAGCGGGGGGACAAGAGACCCAGTACTTC.

The rearrangement links TRBV11-2 to TRBJ1-2, with TRBD1 matching over 7 bases. The germline gives CDR1 SGHAT, CDR2 FQNNGV. After removal of 3 bases from V and 1 base from J, the junction contained 2 bases not matched to a gene. The CDR3 covers 14 residues. The CDR3 sequence: CASSFQGVNYGYTF. CDR3 in DNA: TGTGCCAGCAGCTTTCAGGGGGTTAACTATGGCTACACCTTC.

The V and J genes are TRBV9 and TRBJ2-3, with 7 bases identical to TRBD1. The CDR3 has 15 amino acids. The trim removed 4 bases at V and 5 bases at J, leaving 10 bases unmatched. The germline gives CDR1 SGDLS, CDR2 YYNGEE. CDR3 in DNA: TGTGCCAGCAGCCCACGACAGGGTGGGGGAGATACGCAGTATTTT. Its translation: CASSPRQGGGDTQYF.

CDR3 bases: TGTGCCAGCAGGTTAACCGGGACAGGGGGCGAAGAGCAGTTCTTC. Translation: CASRLTGTGGEEQFF. The rearrangement uses TRBV5-5 and TRBJ2-1; 12 nucleotides agree with TRBD1. The CDR3 covers 15 residues. Trimming cost V 5 bases and J 10 bases; bases outside gene matches: 10. Per the germline V gene, CDR1 is SGHKS and CDR2 is YYEKEE (reference sequence).

This sequence joins TRBV5-4 and TRBJ1-1, with 7 positions matching TRBD1. Germline V CDR1 and CDR2: SGHNT, YYREEE (reference sequence). The CDR3 length is 15 residues. With V trimmed by 5 bases and J by 0 bases, 7 bases remained unmatched. The CDR3 loop is CASRQDRVLNTEAFF. CDR3 bases: TGTGCCAGCAGGCAAGACAGGGTTTTGAACACTGAAGCTTTCTTT.

The rearrangement joins TRBV18 to TRBJ1-5; 10 bases are a match to TRBD1. Germline trimming cut 4 bases from V and 0 bases from J; bases unmatched to any gene: 9. CDR3 length: 18 residues. The germline CDR1 and CDR2 sequences are KGHSH and LQKENI. CDR3 sequence reads: CASSLGDRGYYSNQPQHF. In DNA, the CDR3 is TGTGCCAGCTCACTCGGGGACAGGGGATATTATAGCAATCAGCCCCAGCATTTT.

The chain is built from TRBV5-1 and TRBJ1-4; the D gene is possibly TRBD1 (6 bases). V was shortened by 4 bases and J by 8 bases, with 21 bases between the two germline ends. Germline V gives CDR1 SGHRS, CDR2 YFSETQ. The CDR3 has 16 residues. CDR3 amino acids: CASSPASQGVPEKLFF. CDR3 nucleotides: TGCGCCAGCAGCCCTGCTTCACAGGGAGTCCCCGAAAAACTGTTTTTT.

This chain joins TRBV4-1 and TRBJ2-1; D unclear. This CDR3 has 16 residues. Germline-derived CDR1 and CDR2 are MGHRA and YSYEKL. V gave up 1 base and J gave up 8 bases, with 18 bases separating them. The CDR3 loop reads CASSQVNLVAIDEQFF. The DNA for the CDR3 is TGCGCCAGCAGCCAAGTAAATCTAGTGGCTATCGATGAGCAGTTCTTC.

The chain joins TRBV5-1 to TRBJ2-7, with a weak D call TRBD1 (5 bases). Trimming took 1 base from V and 6 from J, leaving 11 bases between them. This CDR3 is 13 amino acids long. CDR1 is SGHRS, CDR2 YFSETQ, per germline. Written as DNA, the CDR3 is TGCGCCAGCAGCTTGAGTCCCCAGGGCGAGCAGTACTTC. Amino acids: CASSLSPQGEQYF.

This clone was detected only a few times. The rearrangement links TRBV28 to TRBJ1-1; D not resolved. V gave up 6 bases and J gave up 4 bases, with 9 bases separating them. CDR1 is MDHEN, CDR2 SYDVKM, per germline. This CDR3 contains 12 residues. CDR3 in amino acids: CASRQHRTEAFF. The CDR3 DNA sequence: TGTGCCAGCAGACAACACCGCACTGAAGCTTTCTTT.

The rearrangement uses TRBV29-1 and TRBJ2-7, with D possibly TRBD2 on 5 matching bases. From germline, CDR1 is SQVTM and CDR2 ANQGSEA. This CDR3 contains 13 residues. V was trimmed by 6 bases and J by 1 base, leaving 13 bases between them. DNA for the CDR3: TGCAGCGTGCCCGGGATAGGGTCCTACGAGCAGTACTTC. Translating gives CSVPGIGSYEQYF.

The V gene is TRBV5-4, the J gene TRBJ1-2; possibly TRBD1 for D (5 bases). Germline values: CDR1 SGHNT, CDR2 YYREEE (reference sequence). The CDR3 is made up of 14 amino acids. V lost 7 bases to trimming and J lost 2 bases, with 15 bases between them. CDR3 sequence reads: CASQHDSLNYGYTF. CDR3 nucleotides: TGTGCCAGCCAGCACGACAGCCTGAACTATGGCTACACCTTC.